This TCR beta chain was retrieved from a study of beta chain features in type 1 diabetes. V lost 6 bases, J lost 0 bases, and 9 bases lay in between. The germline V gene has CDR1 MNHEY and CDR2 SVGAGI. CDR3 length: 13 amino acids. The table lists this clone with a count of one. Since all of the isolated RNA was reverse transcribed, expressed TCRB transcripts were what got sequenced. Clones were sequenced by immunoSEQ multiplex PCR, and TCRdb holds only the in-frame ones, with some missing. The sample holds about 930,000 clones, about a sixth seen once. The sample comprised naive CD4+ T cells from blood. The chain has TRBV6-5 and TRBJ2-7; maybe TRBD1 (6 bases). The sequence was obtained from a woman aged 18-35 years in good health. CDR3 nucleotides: TGTGCCAGCAGCCCAGGGGACTCCTACGAGCAGTACTTC. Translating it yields CASSPGDSYEQYF.